This T cell receptor (beta chain) was captured in a study of type 1 regulatory T cells. The CDR3 consists of 16 residues. Germline lookup yields CDR1 SGHRS and CDR2 YFSETQ. With respect to this clonotype: Its specificity is not known. Compared with germline, one end of the junction differs, possibly owing to a read error.

TCRdb independently ran MiXCR on the reads; one entry per CDR3 protein. There are about 59,000 distinct CDR3 sequences in the sample; roughly two thirds occur only once, and 1.8% lies in the top ten. The sample taken for sequencing was cultured non-Tr1 T cells, either the whole culture or a sorted T cell fraction (not recorded which). This chain uses TRBV5-1 with TRBJ2-3, with D maybe TRBD2 (6 bases). This TCR derives from a human donor in good health. CDR3 in amino acids: CASRLDYTVGADTQYF. In DNA, the CDR3 is TGCGCCAGCAGGTTGGACTATACCGTAGGAGCAGATACGCAGTATTTT. Looking up the rest from reference TRBV5-1 and TRBJ2-3 gives the full variable domain: KAGVTQTPRYLIKTRGQQVTLSCSPISGHRSVSWYQQTPGQGLQFLFEYFSETQRNKGNFPGRFSGRQFSNSRSEMNVSTLELGDSALYLCASRLDYTVGADTQYFGPGTRLTVL.